Each of the 19 T cell receptor beta chains below was sequenced from the same sample in a study of OX40 agonist ivuxolimab in advanced cancers. Clones were read by immunoSEQ multiplex PCR, and TCRdb kept only the in-frame ones, dropping some. The sample includes some 15,000 clones, around four fifths seen only once; the top ten take roughly 12%. The specimen comprised CD4+ or CD8+ T cells sorted from blood, sampled in a trial of the OX40 agonist ivuxolimab. The receptors here all came from an adult with an advanced solid tumor such as melanoma, head and neck, liver or kidney cancer.

V and J are TRBV28 and TRBJ2-7, with D unclear. This CDR3 has 13 amino acids. Trimming cost V 2 bases and J 3 bases, with 8 bases left between them. In germline, CDR1 is MDHEN, CDR2 SYDVKM. CDR3 amino acids: CASSLGWGYEQYF. Here the CDR3 DNA reads TGTGCCAGCAGTTTAGGGTGGGGCTACGAGCAGTACTTC.

V gene TRBV4-3 combines with J gene TRBJ2-7; D perhaps matches TRBD2 (5 bases). CDR3 length: 14 amino acids. V gave up 3 bases and J gave up 4 bases, with 13 bases separating them. Per the germline V gene, CDR1 is LGHNA and CDR2 is YSLEER. The CDR3 sequence is CASSHSDERYEQYF. Here the CDR3 DNA reads TGCGCCAGCAGCCATTCCGATGAGCGGTACGAGCAGTACTTC.

CDR3 residues: CASSITFGGTGANEKLFF. In DNA form, the CDR3 reads TGTGCCAGTAGTATTACCTTCGGTGGGACAGGCGCTAATGAAAAACTGTTTTTT. J is TRBJ1-4 and V is TRBV19, with 8 positions matching TRBD1. Germline lookup yields CDR1 LNHDA and CDR2 SQIVND (reference sequence). V was clipped by 3 bases and J by 3 bases; unmatched bases: 12. CDR3 size: 18 residues.

This chain joins TRBV5-6 and TRBJ1-1; D remains unclear. The CDR3 is 12 amino acids. The V end lost 0 bases, the J end lost 5 bases, and 5 bases lay between the germline ends. The V gene's germline CDR1 is SGHDT and CDR2 YYEEEE. The CDR3 protein is CASSLALTEAFF. For the CDR3, the DNA is TGTGCCAGCAGCTTGGCTTTAACTGAAGCTTTCTTT.

The CDR3 nucleotides are TGTGCCAGCAGCTCCCCAGGGACGGAGGGAGAGACCCAGTACTTC. Translating it yields CASSSPGTEGETQYF. The chain employs TRBV5-4 and TRBJ2-5, with D possibly matching TRBD2 (6 bases). Between the trimmed V and J ends, which lost 3 bases and 4 bases, there was a span of 16 bases. The CDR3 has 15 residues. Germline V gene lookup returns CDR1 SGHNT and CDR2 YYREEE (reference sequence).

The table lists this clone with a count of one. The J gene is TRBJ2-1, the V gene TRBV7-3; 9 nucleotides align to TRBD2. Germline V gene lookup returns CDR1 SGHTA and CDR2 FQGTGA. V shed 9 bases, J shed 0 bases, and the junction held 6 bases outside the gene matches. The CDR3 extends over 15 amino acids. CDR3 coding DNA: TGTGCCAGTCGCCTTAGCGGGAGCTCCTACAATGAGCAGTTCTTC. It specifies CASRLSGSSYNEQFF.

The V call is TRBV4-3, the J call TRBJ2-3; 8 positions match TRBD2. CDR3 length equals 16 residues. Germline trimming cut 0 bases from V and 3 bases from J; bases unmatched to any gene: 5. Germline loops: CDR1 LGHNA, CDR2 YSLEER. The CDR3 spells CASSQDTPSGTDTQYF. The CDR3 DNA reads TGCGCCAGCAGCCAAGATACACCTAGCGGGACAGATACGCAGTATTTT.

The DNA for the CDR3 is TGCGCCAGCAGCCAAGATTCCGGGACAGTCTCCTACGAGCAGTACTTC. Encoded protein: CASSQDSGTVSYEQYF. The V gene is TRBV4-3, the J gene TRBJ2-7; the match to TRBD1 covers 7 bases. Germline V lookup: CDR1 LGHNA, CDR2 YSLEER. The length of the CDR3 is 16 residues. Trimming cost V 0 bases and J 0 bases; bases outside gene matches: 5.

V and J are TRBV9 and TRBJ2-7; 8 bases map to TRBD1. This CDR3 is built from 12 residues. The V gene's germline CDR1 is SGDLS and CDR2 YYNGEE. Trimming at V came to 5 bases and at J to 6 bases, leaving 4 bases not matched to a gene. In DNA, the CDR3 is TGTGCCAGCAGTGACAGGGGTGGCGAGCAGTACTTC. Translated, it gives CASSDRGGEQYF. The full variable domain, its missing parts supplied by reference TRBV9 and TRBJ2-7, is DSGVTQTPKHLITATGQRVTLRCSPRSGDLSVYWYQQSLDQGLQFLIQYYNGEERAKGNILERFSAQQFPDLHSELNLSSLELGDSALYFCASSDRGGEQYFGPGTRLTVT.

The count of this clone is one. The chain combines TRBV19 with TRBJ1-1; D is undetermined. The CDR3 runs to 13 residues. Trimming pared 5 bases from V and 0 bases from J, leaving 7 bases between. Germline V CDR1 and CDR2: LNHDA, SQIVND (reference sequence). CDR3 DNA: TGTGCCAGTAGTCCGAGCTTGAACACTGAAGCTTTCTTT. Translating gives CASSPSLNTEAFF.

This chain connects TRBV27 to TRBJ2-1; D not certain. This CDR3 is 12 amino acids long. In germline, CDR1 is MNHEY, CDR2 SMNVEV (reference sequence). V lost 3 bases and J lost 10, with 10 bases in between. CDR3 nucleotides: TGTGCCAGCAGTTTCCCTGGACGAGAGCAGTTCTTC. This encodes CASSFPGREQFF.

The V and J genes are TRBV6-4 and TRBJ1-6; D uncertain. Trimming cost V 8 bases and J 8 bases, with 22 bases left between them. The V gene's germline CDR1 is MRHNA and CDR2 SNTAGT. The CDR3 length is 16 residues. Written as DNA, the CDR3 is TGTGCCAGCGTAAAGCCCTGGGAAGGGTTCCATTCACCCCTCCACTTT. Protein product: CASVKPWEGFHSPLHF.

V is TRBV28 and J is TRBJ1-4; D unresolved. The CDR3 covers 16 residues. Trimming cost V 5 bases and J 0 bases, with 13 bases left between them. Germline assignment: CDR1 MDHEN and CDR2 SYDVKM. CDR3 coding DNA: TGTGCCAGCAGTACGTACGACATCGCAACTAATGAAAAACTGTTTTTT. It specifies CASSTYDIATNEKLFF.

The chain is built from TRBV5-5 and TRBJ2-5, with D possibly TRBD2 on 6 matching bases. Germline loops: CDR1 SGHKS, CDR2 YYEKEE (reference sequence). CDR3 size: 16 residues. V dropped 5 bases and J dropped 4 bases, with 21 bases sitting between them. CDR3 residues: CASRQPGLIRGETQYF. The CDR3 DNA is TGTGCCAGCAGACAACCGGGACTTATCCGGGGAGAGACCCAGTACTTC.

The chain is built from TRBV30 and TRBJ1-2; D not certain. Germline V gives CDR1 GTSNPN, CDR2 SVGIG (reference sequence). V was shortened by 3 bases and J by 5 bases, with 13 bases between the two germline ends. The CDR3 is 13 amino acids. CDR3 nucleotide sequence: TGTGCCTGGAGCAAGGATTTGCCGTATGGCTACACCTTC. Its translation is CAWSKDLPYGYTF.

Sample share makes this clone medium-sized (0.01 to 0.1%). The chain uses TRBV7-9 and TRBJ2-3; D gene ambiguous. The germline gives CDR1 SEHNR, CDR2 FQNEAQ (reference sequence). The CDR3 runs 13 residues. Trimming took 6 bases from V and 3 from J, leaving 10 bases between them. CDR3 residues: CASRWGGTDTQYF. As DNA, the CDR3 is TGTGCCAGCAGGTGGGGTGGGACAGATACGCAGTATTTT.

This clone has only a few counts. This chain connects TRBV4-1 to TRBJ2-7; TRBD1 is a possible D gene (6 bases). Germline CDR1 and CDR2: MGHRA and YSYEKL. Between the trimmed V and J ends, which lost 5 bases and 1 base, there was a span of 12 bases. This CDR3 region has 14 residues. The CDR3 reads CASSIRDTSYEQYF. CDR3 DNA sequence: TGCGCCAGCAGCATCCGGGACACATCCTACGAGCAGTACTTC.

This clone was counted between two and nine times. V usage is TRBV6-1 and J usage is TRBJ2-1, with D possibly called TRBD1 or TRBD2 (5 bases each). Germline V gene sequence: CDR1 MNHNS, CDR2 SASEGT. V was pared by 6 bases and J by 6 bases, with 15 bases between. The CDR3 runs 14 residues. This CDR3 reads CASSVWGNFNEQFF. The DNA of the CDR3 is TGTGCCAGCAGCGTTTGGGGGAATTTCAATGAGCAGTTCTTC.

V is TRBV10-3 and J is TRBJ2-3; 8 positions match TRBD2. Germline CDR1 is ENHRY and CDR2 is SYGVKD. Trimming took 7 bases from V and 2 from J; bases not matched to a gene: 5. The CDR3 length is 14 residues. CDR3 residues: CAIKAGAPTDTQYF. The CDR3 DNA sequence: TGTGCCATCAAAGCGGGGGCCCCCACAGATACGCAGTATTTT.